Below, 10 T cell receptor beta chains from the same sample are listed, as sequenced in a study of blood T cells in healthy people across ages. A second PCR, run for roughly 7 to 12 cycles, used a sample-barcoded 5' primer plus a J-beta primer mix. One entry per CDR3 protein results from TCRdb running MiXCR on the 5' RACE reads. Of approximately 830,000 distinct CDR3 sequences in the sample, 62% were seen once. The material sequenced was blood. Receptors originate from a man aged 25 to 40 in good health.

The chain combines TRBV20-1 with TRBJ2-3; possibly TRBD1 for D (6 bases). With 8 bases removed from V and 4 bases from J, the gap between germline ends came to 16 bases. The CDR3 has 13 amino acids. Germline V gives CDR1 DFQATT, CDR2 SNEGSKA (reference sequence). The DNA for the CDR3 is TGCAGTCCATATTACAGGGTTGCAGATACGCAGTATTTT. Protein: CSPYYRVADTQYF.

This chain connects TRBV4-2 to TRBJ2-3; D perhaps matches TRBD1 (5 bases). V dropped 1 base and J dropped 0 bases, with 17 bases sitting between them. This CDR3 contains 18 residues. Germline-derived CDR1 and CDR2 are LGHNA and YNFKEQ. The CDR3 region has the DNA TGTGCCAGCAGCCAAGCGGGTAGGGGAAGGGATAGCACAGATACGCAGTATTTT. This sequence encodes CASSQAGRGRDSTDTQYF.

The chain carries TRBV7-2 and TRBJ2-7; D might be TRBD1 or TRBD2, each matching 6 bases. From germline, CDR1 is SGHTA and CDR2 FQGNSA. CDR3 length equals 14 residues. The V gene lost 5 bases and the J gene lost 3 bases, with 14 bases spanning the gap. Here the CDR3 reads CASSPVGGIYEQYF. The CDR3, as DNA: TGTGCCAGCAGCCCAGTAGGGGGGATCTACGAGCAGTACTTC.

This clonotype was seen only a few times. The chain recombines TRBV5-1 with TRBJ1-2, with D possibly matching TRBD1 (5 bases). V lost 0 bases and J lost 6, with 18 bases in between. CDR3 length: 16 amino acids. Germline V gene sequence: CDR1 SGHRS, CDR2 YFSETQ. CDR3 residues: CASSLDAGDMGNGYTF. The CDR3, as DNA: TGCGCCAGCAGCTTGGACGCGGGGGATATGGGGAATGGCTACACCTTC.

This clonotype was detected only a few times. The chain uses TRBV6-5 and TRBJ1-1, with 8 positions matching TRBD1. CDR1 is MNHEY and CDR2 is SVGAGI in the germline V gene. The CDR3 covers 12 residues. V lost 7 bases to trimming and J lost 5 bases; unmatched junction nucleotides: 3. The CDR3: CASTTGGTEAFF. DNA of the CDR3: TGTGCCAGCACCACAGGGGGAACTGAAGCTTTCTTT.

This sequence joins TRBV6-5 and TRBJ1-2; D is possibly TRBD1 (5 bases). The CDR3 spans 12 residues. Trimming stripped 7 bases from V and 8 bases from J, with 14 bases between. The V gene's germline CDR1 is MNHEY and CDR2 SVGAGI. The CDR3, as DNA: TGTGCCAGCACCCCAGGGCGCCTGGGCTACACCTTC. Amino acids: CASTPGRLGYTF.

A remark on this clonotype: One junction end disagrees with the germline gene, perhaps due to a read error. The rearrangement uses TRBV7-6 and TRBJ2-7; D is possibly TRBD1 (6 bases). The V gene's germline CDR1 is SGHVS and CDR2 FNYEAQ. CDR3 length equals 15 residues. The CDR3 sequence is CAGSLANGQNYEQYF. For the CDR3, the DNA is TGTGCCGGCAGCTTAGCGAACGGACAGAACTACGAGCAGTACTTC.

V usage is TRBV9 and J usage is TRBJ2-6; 8 bases map to TRBD2. This CDR3 contains 14 residues. CDR1 is SGDLS, CDR2 YYNGEE, per germline. The junction had 0 bases not matched to a gene; V was cut back by 7 bases and J by 0 bases. The CDR3 region has the DNA TGTGCCAGCCGGGGGGGCTCTGGGGCCAACGTCCTGACTTTC. Its protein product is CASRGGSGANVLTF.

The rearrangement links TRBV27 to TRBJ1-2, with 9 bases identical to TRBD1. Germline assignment: CDR1 MNHEY and CDR2 SMNVEV (reference sequence). The CDR3 length is 13 residues. V shed 6 bases, J shed 8 bases, and the junction held 7 bases outside the gene matches. The CDR3 spells CASRLQGARGYTF. Here the CDR3 DNA reads TGTGCCAGCAGGCTACAGGGGGCGCGAGGCTACACCTTC.

This clonotype is judged medium-sized. A junction end diverges from the germline sequence, so it may reflect a read error. The chain employs TRBV5-1 and TRBJ2-7, with D perhaps TRBD2 (6 bases). There are 14 residues in the CDR3. CDR1 is SGHRS and CDR2 is YFSETQ in the germline V gene. The CDR3 is CASSTTGTSYEQYF. The CDR3 DNA reads TGTGCCAGCAGCACAACCGGGACTTCCTACGAGCAGTACTTC.